This T cell receptor beta chain was identified in a study of identifying expanded T cells in peripheral blood. With respect to this clone: Antigen specificity is unknown.

The table came from immunoSEQ multiplex PCR; TCRdb's copy has only in-frame clones and leaves some out. The top ten hold less than 20% of the sample, which has about 110,000 clones, 80% to 90% seen once. Trimming removed 8 bases from V and 2 bases from J; junction bases left unmatched: 3. The CDR3 totals 13 residues. Germline lookup yields CDR1 MNHEY and CDR2 SMNVEV (reference sequence). Whole-study findings and limits: Clone count variance between roughly 2-week samples rose with total template count.

During the collection period, no donor immune events like infections were recorded. The receptor comes from a person aged 18 to 70 in good health. Sequenced material: blood. This chain joins TRBV27 and TRBJ2-1; 7 bases are shared with TRBD1. CDR3 in DNA: TGTGCCAGCCGTCAGGGGGCCTACAATGAGCAGTTCTTC. Protein: CASRQGAYNEQFF.